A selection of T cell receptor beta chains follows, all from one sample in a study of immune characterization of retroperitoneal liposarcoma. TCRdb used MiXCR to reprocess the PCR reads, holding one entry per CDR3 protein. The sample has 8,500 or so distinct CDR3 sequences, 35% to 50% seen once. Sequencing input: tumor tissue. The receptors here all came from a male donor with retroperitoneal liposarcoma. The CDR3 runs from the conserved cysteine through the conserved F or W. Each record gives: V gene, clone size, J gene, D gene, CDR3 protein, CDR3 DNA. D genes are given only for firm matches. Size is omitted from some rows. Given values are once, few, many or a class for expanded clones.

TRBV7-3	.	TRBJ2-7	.	CASSFGGNNEQYF	TGTGCCAGCAGCTTCGGGGGAAACAATGAGCAGTACTTC
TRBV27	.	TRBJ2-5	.	CASRPGGTETQYF	TGTGCCAGCAGGCCAGGGGGGACAGAGACCCAGTACTTC
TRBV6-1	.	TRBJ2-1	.	CASSGRHNGQFF	TGTGCCAGCAGTGGTAGACACAATGGGCAGTTCTTC
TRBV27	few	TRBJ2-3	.	CASSLPIIGGRTDTQYF	TGTGCCAGCAGTCTCCCAATCATAGGAGGTCGCACAGATACGCAGTATTTT
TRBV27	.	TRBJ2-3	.	CASSFGTLGTDTQYF	TGTGCCAGCAGTTTTGGGACTCTAGGCACAGATACGCAGTATTTT
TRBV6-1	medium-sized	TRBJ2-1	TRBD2	CASSVSLAGGGNEQFF	TGTGCCAGCAGTGTCTCTCTAGCGGGAGGTGGGAATGAGCAGTTCTTC
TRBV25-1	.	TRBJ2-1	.	CASRSSYNEQFF	TGTGCCTCTAGGAGCTCCTACAATGAGCAGTTCTTC
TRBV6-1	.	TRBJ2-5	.	CASTPLRGETQYF	TGTGCCAGCACCCCCCTGAGAGGTGAGACCCAGTACTTC
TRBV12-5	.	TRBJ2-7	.	CASAISKPGHASSEQYF	TGTGCTAGTGCCATCTCGAAACCGGGACACGCGTCTAGCGAGCAGTACTTC
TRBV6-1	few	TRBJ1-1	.	CASTPRAGNTEAFF	TGTGCCAGCACCCCCAGGGCAGGGAACACTGAAGCTTTCTTT
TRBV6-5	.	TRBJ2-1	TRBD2	CASSYGQLADYNEQFF	TGTGCCAGCAGTTACGGGCAGCTAGCGGATTACAATGAGCAGTTCTTC